This T cell receptor beta chain was captured by sequencing in a study of Ad26.COV2.S vaccination and SARS-CoV-2 variants. The CDR3 runs 14 residues. Germline V gene sequence: CDR1 SGHRS, CDR2 YFSETQ. Trimming left V 3 bases short and J 10 bases short, with 16 bases between. As concerns this clone: Its matching antigen is unknown.

Points from the study as a whole: Reportedly, spike-specific CD8+ and CD4+ T cell responses achieved substantial breadth once vaccination had taken place.

Treatment given: some 19 received Ad26.COV2.S at low or high dose, single or two shots; about five received placebo; per-sample allocation not given. After the first vaccine or placebo injection, samples were drawn on day 63. It was Wuhan-strain SARS-CoV-2 spike that the Ad26 vaccine vector expressed. Measured with immunoSEQ multiplex PCR; TCRdb has only the in-frame clones, and not every one. The sample holds approximately 300,000 clones, around 85% seen once. The chain combines TRBV5-1 with TRBJ2-2; D gene ambiguous. The receptor's source is a person between 18 and 65 years old who received the Ad26.COV2.S COVID-19 vaccine or a placebo. Sequences were derived from peripheral blood, sampled in a trial of Ad26.COV2.S vaccine versus placebo. The CDR3 loop is CASSWIGEQQELFF. The CDR3 DNA reads as TGCGCCAGCAGCTGGATTGGGGAACAGCAGGAGCTGTTTTTT.